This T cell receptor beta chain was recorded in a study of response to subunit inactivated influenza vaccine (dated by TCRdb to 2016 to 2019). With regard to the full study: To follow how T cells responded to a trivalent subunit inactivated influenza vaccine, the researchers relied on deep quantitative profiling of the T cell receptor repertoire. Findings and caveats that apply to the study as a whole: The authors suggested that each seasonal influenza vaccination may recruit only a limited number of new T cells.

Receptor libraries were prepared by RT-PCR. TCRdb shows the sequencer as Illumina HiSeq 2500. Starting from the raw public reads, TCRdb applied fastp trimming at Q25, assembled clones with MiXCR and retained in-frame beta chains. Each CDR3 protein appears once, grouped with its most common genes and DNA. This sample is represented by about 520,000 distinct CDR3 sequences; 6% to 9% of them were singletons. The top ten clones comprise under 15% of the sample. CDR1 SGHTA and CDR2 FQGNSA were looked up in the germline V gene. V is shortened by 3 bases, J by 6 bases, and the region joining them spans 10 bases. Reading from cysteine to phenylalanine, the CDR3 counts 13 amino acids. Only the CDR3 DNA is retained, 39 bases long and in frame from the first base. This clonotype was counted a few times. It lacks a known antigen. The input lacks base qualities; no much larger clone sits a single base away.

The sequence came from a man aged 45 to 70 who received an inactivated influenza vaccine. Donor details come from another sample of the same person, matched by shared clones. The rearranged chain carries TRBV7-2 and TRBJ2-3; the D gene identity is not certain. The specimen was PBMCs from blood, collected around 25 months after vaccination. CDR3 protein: CASSFSFRDTQYF. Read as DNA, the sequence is TGTGCCAGCAGCTTTTCTTTTAGGGATACGCAGTATTTT.